This TCR beta chain was captured by sequencing in a study of blood T cells in healthy people across ages. Points on this clonotype: Its cognate antigen is unknown.

Study findings and constraints: Both naive CD4+ cell counts and diversity were greater in long-lived donors than in aged donors. Older age coincided with a roughly linear decline in TCR beta diversity per million T cells.

Each donor had approximately 10 milliliters of peripheral blood drawn. For the second PCR, which ran for roughly 7 to 11 cycles, a sample-barcoded 5' primer and a J-beta primer mix were used. Tagging of each cDNA molecule was performed by a template-switch adaptor with 12 random nucleotides. MiXCR, run by TCRdb on the 5' RACE reads, gives a single entry per CDR3 protein. The sample lists hundreds of thousands of distinct CDR3 sequences, roughly 50% occurring once. V lost 1 base to trimming and J lost 8 bases, with 15 bases between them. The CDR3 has 14 amino acids. The germline gives CDR1 DFQATT, CDR2 SNEGSKA (reference sequence).

The source of this sequence is a woman aged 55 to 70 in good health. Input material: blood. The V gene is TRBV20-1, the J gene TRBJ2-1; possible D gene TRBD1, 6 bases. The CDR3 spells CSARGVLEGDEQFF. The CDR3 DNA reads as TGCAGTGCTAGAGGGGTGTTAGAGGGGGATGAGCAGTTCTTC.